This T cell receptor beta chain was identified in a study of Graves' ophthalmopathy and Graves' hyperthyroidism. As the template, RNA transcripts were used to amplify TCR beta CDR3 regions. RT-PCR with HTBI primers came first, then second-round multiplex PCR. TCRdb fed the multiplex PCR reads into MiXCR, producing one record per CDR3 protein. This table holds hundreds of thousands of distinct CDR3 sequences, 13% to 15% found once. Trimming shortened V by 10 bases and J by 0 bases, and 15 bases separated the two germline ends. The CDR3 has 15 amino acids. Germline CDR1 LNHDA, CDR2 SQIVND (reference sequence). This clonotype was seen only a few times.

Sequencing was performed on blood. The clonotype originates from a young woman with Graves' ophthalmopathy. The chain combines TRBV19 with TRBJ2-2; D possibly matches TRBD1 or TRBD2 (5 bases each). The chain's CDR3 is CATGRGWANTGELFF. The CDR3 DNA follows: TGTGCCACCGGCCGGGGCTGGGCGAACACCGGGGAGCTGTTTTTT.